A single sample gave rise to the 18 T cell receptor beta chains below, sequenced in a study of radiotherapy plus CTLA-4 blockade in lung cancer. The assay was immunoSEQ multiplex PCR, and TCRdb's table has in-frame clones only and misses some. The table lists some 30,000 clones, around 85% of them singletons, with 7% to 8% in the top ten. The sample in question was peripheral blood, obtained from a patient treated with radiotherapy plus ipilimumab. The receptors come from a human donor with non-small cell lung cancer who had stable disease on radiotherapy plus ipilimumab.

This chain joins TRBV6-1 and TRBJ2-7, with 7 bases that match TRBD2. Per the germline V gene, CDR1 is MNHNS and CDR2 is SASEGT. V trimming: 6 bases; J trimming: 2 bases; junction bases outside the gene matches: 4. This CDR3 contains 13 residues. CDR3 amino acids: CASSGAGTYEQYV. In nucleotides, the CDR3 is TGTGCCAGCAGCGGAGCGGGGACCTACGAGCAGTACGTC.

CDR3 DNA: TGCGCCAGCGCTAGCGGGGGAAATGAGCAGTTCTTC. Translation: CASASGGNEQFF. The chain links TRBV5-1 to TRBJ2-1; 10 bases align to TRBD2. Germline values: CDR1 SGHRS, CDR2 YFSETQ. The CDR3 extends over 12 amino acids. V gave up 7 bases and J gave up 7 bases; unmatched junction bases: 2.

CDR3 nucleotide sequence: TGTGCCAGCAGTCCGGACAGGGACTATAATTCACCCCTCCACTTT. The encoded protein is CASSPDRDYNSPLHF. V gene TRBV6-5 combines with J gene TRBJ1-6; 8 bases agree with TRBD1. Trimming removed 5 bases from V and 3 bases from J; junction bases left unmatched: 3. CDR1 and CDR2 (germline): MNHEY, SVGAGI. The CDR3 loop spans 15 amino acids.

In this sample, this clone turned up once. The chain recombines TRBV27 with TRBJ1-2, with D unresolved. Germline V gene sequence: CDR1 MNHEY, CDR2 SMNVEV (reference sequence). V was pared by 6 bases and J by 1 base, with 9 bases between. There are 13 residues in the CDR3. CDR3 amino acids: CASREHLNYGYTF. Here the CDR3 DNA reads TGTGCCAGCAGGGAACATCTTAACTATGGCTACACCTTC.

This chain links TRBV6-5 with TRBJ1-1; TRBD1 might be the D (5 bases). CDR1 is MNHEY and CDR2 is SVGAGI in the germline V gene. The CDR3 contains 14 residues. The V gene lost 1 base and the J gene lost 1 base, with 7 bases spanning the gap. The CDR3: CASSYLGGNTEAFF. CDR3 DNA sequence: TGTGCCAGCAGTTACTTGGGGGGGAACACTGAAGCTTTCTTT.

The rearrangement uses TRBV18 and TRBJ2-5, with D uncertain. The CDR3 has 13 residues. Germline lookup yields CDR1 KGHSH and CDR2 LQKENI. Trimming shortened V by 3 bases and J by 1 base, and 6 bases separated the two germline ends. The DNA for the CDR3 is TGTGCCAGCTCACCCGGATTCCAAGAGACCCAGTACTTC. Protein: CASSPGFQETQYF.

Only a few counts were recorded for this clone. This sequence joins TRBV6-5 and TRBJ1-2; 8 bases line up with TRBD1. The CDR3 length is 13 residues. V lost 7 bases and J lost 3; bases outside the gene matches: 4. Germline V gives CDR1 MNHEY, CDR2 SVGAGI. The CDR3: CASTTGGDYGYTF. The CDR3 coding sequence is TGTGCCAGCACTACAGGGGGTGACTATGGCTACACCTTC.

The chain recombines TRBV4-1 with TRBJ2-4, with 12 bases matching TRBD1. The V and J ends lost 3 bases and 2 bases, in that order; junction bases with no gene match: 2. The CDR3 length is 16 residues. The V gene's germline CDR1 is MGHRA and CDR2 YSYEKL. Here the CDR3 reads CASSHGTGGSKNIQYF. CDR3 DNA sequence: TGCGCCAGCAGCCACGGGACAGGGGGCTCCAAAAACATTCAGTACTTC.

The CDR3 sequence is CASSSRDREVYEQYF. In DNA, the CDR3 is TGTGCCAGCAGCTCCCGGGACAGGGAAGTCTACGAGCAGTACTTC. The chain links TRBV7-9 to TRBJ2-7; 9 nucleotides agree with TRBD1. With 4 bases clipped from V and 3 bases from J, the junction kept 7 bases outside the gene matches. The CDR3 totals 15 residues. CDR1 is SEHNR and CDR2 is FQNEAQ in the germline V gene (reference sequence).

A single count supports this clone. V gene TRBV5-1 combines with J gene TRBJ1-2, with 12 bases that match TRBD1. CDR1 and CDR2 (germline): SGHRS, YFSETQ. This CDR3 spans 15 amino acids. The ends lost 9 bases at V and 5 bases at J; junction bases unmatched: 11. This chain's CDR3 is CATRTGTGGGYGYTF. The CDR3 DNA follows: TGCGCCACCCGAACCGGGACAGGGGGCGGATATGGCTACACCTTC.

The rearrangement links TRBV9 to TRBJ2-5, with D possibly being TRBD1 (6 bases). Germline V gene data show CDR1 as SGDLS and CDR2 as YYNGEE. CDR3 length equals 15 residues. Between the trimmed V and J ends, which lost 0 bases and 2 bases, there was a span of 11 bases. The CDR3 loop reads CASSVATGQQETQYF. CDR3 nucleotides: TGTGCCAGCAGCGTAGCTACGGGACAACAAGAGACCCAGTACTTC.

This rearrangement joins TRBV19 to TRBJ1-2; weak D call: TRBD1 (6 bases). Germline CDR1 is LNHDA and CDR2 is SQIVND (reference sequence). CDR3 size: 15 residues. Trimming removed 3 bases at V and 4 bases at J, with 15 bases between. The CDR3 DNA reads as TGTGCCAGTAGTATCCCGACAGGCCGCTCCTATGGCTACACCTTC. Protein sequence: CASSIPTGRSYGYTF.

J is TRBJ2-2 and V is TRBV6-1, with 10 bases lining up with TRBD1. In germline, CDR1 is MNHNS, CDR2 SASEGT. Unmatched junction bases numbered 10, after V lost 9 bases and J lost 6 bases. The CDR3 runs to 15 residues. CDR3 region: CASPGQGEVSGELFF. As DNA, the CDR3 is TGTGCCAGTCCCGGACAGGGGGAGGTGTCCGGGGAGCTGTTTTTT.

The rearrangement joins TRBV18 to TRBJ1-4; TRBD1 aligns across 9 bases. This CDR3 is 16 amino acids long. Germline trimming cut 2 bases from V and 5 bases from J; bases unmatched to any gene: 6. Germline assignment: CDR1 KGHSH and CDR2 LQKENI. The CDR3 loop is CASSPNPGQGNEKLFF. In nucleotides, the CDR3 is TGTGCCAGCTCACCAAACCCGGGACAGGGAAATGAAAAACTGTTTTTT.

CDR3 in DNA: TGCAGCGTTGGGGAGGGGCAGGGAAGAGGGGAGCAGTACTTC. Protein product: CSVGEGQGRGEQYF. V and J are TRBV29-1 and TRBJ2-7; 7 positions match TRBD2. Germline-derived CDR1 and CDR2 are SQVTM and ANQGSEA. There are 14 residues in the CDR3. V gave up 4 bases and J gave up 7 bases; unmatched junction bases: 13.

The chain's CDR3 is CASSQEPRDWTEAFF. Written as DNA, the CDR3 is TGCGCCAGCAGCCAAGAGCCTAGGGATTGGACTGAAGCTTTCTTT. The chain carries TRBV4-1 and TRBJ1-1; the D is unclear. Per the germline V gene, CDR1 is MGHRA and CDR2 is YSYEKL. Trimming took off 0 bases at V and 5 bases at J, with 13 bases between the two ends. This CDR3 has 15 amino acids.

V is TRBV19 and J is TRBJ1-1; D unresolved. CDR1 and CDR2 from the germline V gene are LNHDA and SQIVND (reference sequence). Between the trimmed V and J ends, which lost 3 bases and 4 bases, there was a span of 12 bases. This CDR3 comprises 14 residues. This chain's CDR3 is CASSIGPVTTEAFF. The CDR3 nucleotides are TGTGCCAGTAGTATCGGACCGGTCACCACTGAAGCTTTCTTT.

The CDR3 protein is CASSIRDTNTGELFF. CDR3 coding DNA: TGTGCCAGTAGTATAAGGGACACGAACACCGGGGAGCTGTTTTTT. The chain carries TRBV19 and TRBJ2-2; weak D call: TRBD1 (6 bases). The CDR3 is 15 residues long. Germline V lookup: CDR1 LNHDA, CDR2 SQIVND (reference sequence). Trimming took off 2 bases at V and 0 bases at J, with 7 bases between the two ends.